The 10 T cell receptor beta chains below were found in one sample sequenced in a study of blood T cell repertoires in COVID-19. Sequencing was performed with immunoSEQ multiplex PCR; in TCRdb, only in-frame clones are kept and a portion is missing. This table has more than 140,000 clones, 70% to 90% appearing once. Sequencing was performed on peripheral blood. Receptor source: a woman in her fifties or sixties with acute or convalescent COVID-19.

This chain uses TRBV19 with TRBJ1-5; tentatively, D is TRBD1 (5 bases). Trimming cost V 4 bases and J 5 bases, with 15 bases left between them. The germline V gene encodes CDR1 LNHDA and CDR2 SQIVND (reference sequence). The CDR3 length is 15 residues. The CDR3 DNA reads TGTGCCAGTAGTAGTCTCTCAGGGAACCATCAGCCCCAGCATTTT. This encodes CASSSLSGNHQPQHF.

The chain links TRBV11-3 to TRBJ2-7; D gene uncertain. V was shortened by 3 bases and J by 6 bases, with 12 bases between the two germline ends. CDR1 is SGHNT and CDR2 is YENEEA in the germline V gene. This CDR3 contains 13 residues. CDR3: CASSFLASSEQYF. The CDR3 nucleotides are TGTGCCAGCAGCTTCCTCGCGTCGAGCGAGCAGTACTTC. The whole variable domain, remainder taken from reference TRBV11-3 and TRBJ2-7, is EAGVVQSPRYKIIEKKQPVAFWCNPISGHNTLYWYLQNLGQGPELLIRYENEEAVDDSQLPKDRFSAERLKGVDSTLKIQPAELGDSAVYLCASSFLASSEQYFGPGTRLTVT.

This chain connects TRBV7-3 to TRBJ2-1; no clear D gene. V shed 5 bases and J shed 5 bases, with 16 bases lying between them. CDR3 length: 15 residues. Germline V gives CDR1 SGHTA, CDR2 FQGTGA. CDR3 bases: TGTGCCAGCAGCCCCCGTGACGGCGCGGACAATGAGCAGTTCTTC. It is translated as CASSPRDGADNEQFF. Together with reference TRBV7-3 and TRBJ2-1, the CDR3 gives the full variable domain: GAGVSQTPSNKVTEKGKYVELRCDPISGHTALYWYRQSLGQGPEFLIYFQGTGAADDSGLPNDRFFAVRPEGSVSTLKIQRTERGDSAVYLCASSPRDGADNEQFFGPGTRLTVL.

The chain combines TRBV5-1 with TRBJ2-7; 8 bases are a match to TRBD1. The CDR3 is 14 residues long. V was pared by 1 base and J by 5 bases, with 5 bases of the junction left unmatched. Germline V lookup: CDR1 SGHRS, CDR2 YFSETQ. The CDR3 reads CASSLSTGEDEQYF. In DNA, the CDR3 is TGCGCCAGCAGCTTGTCGACAGGGGAGGACGAGCAGTACTTC.

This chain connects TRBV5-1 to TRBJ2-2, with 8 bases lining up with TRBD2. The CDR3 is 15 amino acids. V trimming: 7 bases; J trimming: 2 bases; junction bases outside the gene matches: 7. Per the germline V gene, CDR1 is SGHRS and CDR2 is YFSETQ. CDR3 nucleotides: TGCGCCAGCGACTATAGCGGGGCCAACACCGGGGAGCTGTTTTTT. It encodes CASDYSGANTGELFF.

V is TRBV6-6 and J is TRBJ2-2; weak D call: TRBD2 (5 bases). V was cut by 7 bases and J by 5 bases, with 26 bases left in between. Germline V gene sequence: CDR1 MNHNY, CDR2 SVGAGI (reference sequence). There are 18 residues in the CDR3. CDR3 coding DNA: TGTGCCAGCAATCGCTGGACTCCCCGGTTACCCAGAACCGGGGAGCTGTTTTTT. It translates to CASNRWTPRLPRTGELFF.

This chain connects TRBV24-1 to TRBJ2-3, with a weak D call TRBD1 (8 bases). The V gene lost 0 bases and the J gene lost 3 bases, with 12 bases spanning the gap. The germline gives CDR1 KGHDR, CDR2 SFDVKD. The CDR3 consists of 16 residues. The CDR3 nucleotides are TGTGCCACCAGTGATTTGTACAGGGGGGGAACAGATACGCAGTATTTT. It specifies CATSDLYRGGTDTQYF.

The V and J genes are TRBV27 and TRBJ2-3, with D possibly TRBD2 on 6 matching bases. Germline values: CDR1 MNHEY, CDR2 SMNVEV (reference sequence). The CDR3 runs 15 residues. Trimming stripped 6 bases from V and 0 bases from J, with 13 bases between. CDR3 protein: CASRTFGTSTDTQYF. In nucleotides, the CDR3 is TGTGCCAGCAGGACATTCGGGACTAGCACAGATACGCAGTATTTT.

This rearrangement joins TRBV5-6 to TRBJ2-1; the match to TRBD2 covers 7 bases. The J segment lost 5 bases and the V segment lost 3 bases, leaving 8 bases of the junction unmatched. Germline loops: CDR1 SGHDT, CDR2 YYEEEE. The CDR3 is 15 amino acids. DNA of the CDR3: TGTGCCAGCAGCTGGAGGGACTACGCCGACAATGAGCAGTTCTTC. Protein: CASSWRDYADNEQFF. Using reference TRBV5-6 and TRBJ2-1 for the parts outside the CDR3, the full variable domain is DAGVTQSPTHLIKTRGQQVTLRCSPKSGHDTVSWYQQALGQGPQFIFQYYEEEERQRGNFPDRFSGHQFPNYSSELNVNALLLGDSALYLCASSWRDYADNEQFFGPGTRLTVL.

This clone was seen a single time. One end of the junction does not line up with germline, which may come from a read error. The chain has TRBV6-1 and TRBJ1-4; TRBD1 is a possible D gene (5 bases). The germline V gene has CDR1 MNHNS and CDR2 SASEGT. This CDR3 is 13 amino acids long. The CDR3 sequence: CASSEAGVQGLKF. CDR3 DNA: TGTGCCAGCAGTGAAGCAGGGGTTCAGGGCCTCAAATTT.